The 17 T cell receptor beta chains in this list originate from one sample, sequenced in a study of blood T cell repertoires in COVID-19 (dated by TCRdb to 2018 to 2021). The protocol used for the library was the immunoSEQ multiplex PCR assay. Not all clones reach the TCRdb copy of this immuneACCESS table, which keeps in-frame sequences only. Checked studies attribute under half of the gap to unresolved V genes and leave the rest unexplained. This sample is represented by over 150,000 clones; roughly 78% of them were singletons. About 20% of the sample is taken by the ten largest. The sequenced sample consisted of PBMCs or T cells enriched from blood (not recorded which). The receptors come from a woman in her 70s in a cohort exposed to, infected with or recovered from COVID-19 (not recorded which).

This chain joins TRBV2 and TRBJ2-6; TRBD1 matches 7 bases. J was trimmed by 0 bases and V by 3 bases; bases with no gene match: 8. The V gene's germline CDR1 is SNHLY and CDR2 FYNNEI. This CDR3 is 18 amino acids long. The CDR3 sequence is CASSDRDSLNSGANVLTF. The DNA of the CDR3 is TGTGCCAGCAGTGACCGGGACAGCCTAAACTCTGGGGCCAACGTCCTGACTTTC. The variable domain in full, with the rest retrieved from reference TRBV2 and TRBJ2-6, is EPEVTQTPSHQVTQMGQEVILRCVPISNHLYFYWYRQILGQKVEFLVSFYNNEISEKSEIFDDQFSVERPDGSNFTLKIRSTKLEDSAMYFCASSDRDSLNSGANVLTFGAGSRLTVL.

This sequence joins TRBV27 and TRBJ2-5; 7 bases agree with TRBD1. CDR1 and CDR2 (germline): MNHEY, SMNVEV (reference sequence). This CDR3 spans 15 amino acids. The V segment lost 3 bases and the J segment 7 bases; nucleotides outside the gene matches: 11. The CDR3 here is CASSFSGTDPWTQYF. In nucleotides, the CDR3 is TGTGCCAGCAGTTTCTCCGGGACAGACCCCTGGACCCAGTACTTC.

This rearrangement joins TRBV19 to TRBJ2-2, with D unresolved. Deletions cut 3 bases from V and 5 bases from J, with 10 bases between. Per germline, CDR1 LNHDA and CDR2 SQIVND (reference sequence). CDR3 size: 14 residues. The CDR3 DNA reads TGTGCCAGTAGTATCTCAGGCGCAACCGGGGAGCTGTTTTTT. It translates to CASSISGATGELFF.

On this clone: Relative to the germline gene, one junction end is altered; a read error may explain this. The chain carries TRBV7-7 and TRBJ2-1; 7 positions match TRBD2. Germline lookup yields CDR1 SSHAT and CDR2 FNYEAQ (reference sequence). This CDR3 region has 15 residues. The CDR3 is CASSASSGGNNEQFF. CDR3 nucleotide sequence: TGTGCTAGCAGCGCTTCTAGCGGAGGGAACAATGAGCAGTTCTTC.

The CDR3 DNA reads TGCAGCGTAACACCCGCGGGAGGCAGCACAGATACGCAGTATTTT. This gives the protein CSVTPAGGSTDTQYF. The rearrangement uses TRBV29-1 and TRBJ2-3; 8 positions match TRBD2. The CDR3 has 15 amino acids. Germline values: CDR1 SQVTM, CDR2 ANQGSEA. With 6 bases clipped from V and 0 bases from J, the junction kept 8 bases outside the gene matches.

The V call is TRBV27, the J call TRBJ2-7; 9 nucleotides align to TRBD1. This CDR3 has 15 residues. V was clipped by 6 bases and J by 7 bases; unmatched bases: 13. Germline lookup yields CDR1 MNHEY and CDR2 SMNVEV (reference sequence). In DNA, the CDR3 is TGTGCCAGCAGCCGTAATCTACAGGGGGCTGGAGAGCAGTACTTC. It is translated as CASSRNLQGAGEQYF.

The chain recombines TRBV2 with TRBJ1-2; 10 bases agree with TRBD1. The CDR3 totals 12 residues. Germline CDR1 and CDR2: SNHLY and FYNNEI. With 11 bases clipped from V and 4 bases from J, the junction kept 4 bases outside the gene matches. CDR3 DNA sequence: TGTGCCGACCGGGACAGGGGCTATGGCTACACCTTC. It is translated as CADRDRGYGYTF.

The rearrangement joins TRBV28 to TRBJ2-3; possible D gene TRBD2, 7 bases. The CDR3 loop spans 16 amino acids. V shed 5 bases and J shed 2 bases, with 17 bases lying between them. Germline V CDR1 and CDR2: MDHEN, SYDVKM. Here the CDR3 DNA reads TGTGCCAGCAGTGCCGCCCGAGGGGGGGCCACAGATACGCAGTATTTT. Amino acid sequence: CASSAARGGATDTQYF.

The gene calls are TRBV30 and TRBJ1-5, with D possibly being TRBD1 (6 bases). V gave up 4 bases and J gave up 3 bases, with 13 bases separating them. This CDR3 has 14 amino acids. Per the germline V gene, CDR1 is GTSNPN and CDR2 is SVGIG (reference sequence). This CDR3 is CAWTADSTNQPQHF. CDR3 DNA sequence: TGTGCCTGGACCGCGGACAGTACCAATCAGCCCCAGCATTTT.

The chain employs TRBV5-6 and TRBJ1-1; D not certain. CDR3 length: 15 residues. Germline CDR1 and CDR2: SGHDT and YYEEEE. V shed 0 bases and J shed 6 bases, with 15 bases lying between them. The CDR3 DNA sequence: TGTGCCAGCAGCTTGGTCGGGTATAATACCGCTGAAGCTTTCTTT. This translates into CASSLVGYNTAEAFF.

V usage is TRBV5-1 and J usage is TRBJ2-3, with 7 bases aligning to TRBD2. Germline trimming cut 4 bases from V and 4 bases from J; bases unmatched to any gene: 9. CDR3 length: 15 residues. CDR1 is SGHRS and CDR2 is YFSETQ in the germline V gene. CDR3 sequence reads: CASSTGLSFADTQYF. The DNA for the CDR3 is TGCGCCAGCAGCACGGGACTATCATTTGCAGATACGCAGTATTTT.

J is TRBJ2-4 and V is TRBV4-2; 8 nucleotides align to TRBD2. The CDR3 loop spans 16 amino acids. The germline V gene encodes CDR1 LGHNA and CDR2 YNFKEQ. Losses at the gene ends were 0 bases for V and 4 bases for J; bases not matched to a gene: 5. CDR3 loop: CASSQDPASGKNIQYF. The CDR3 DNA is TGTGCCAGCAGCCAAGATCCGGCTAGCGGGAAAAACATTCAGTACTTC.

This clone showed up just a few times. The chain joins TRBV7-2 to TRBJ2-1; no reliable D call. Germline lookup yields CDR1 SGHTA and CDR2 FQGNSA. Trimming stripped 6 bases from V and 8 bases from J, with 20 bases between. The CDR3 totals 15 residues. The CDR3 DNA is TGTGCCAGCAGAGTTACTTCAACCCTTTTGGATGAGCAGTTCTTC. It translates to CASRVTSTLLDEQFF.

This clone was seen a single time. The chain combines TRBV19 with TRBJ2-1; D is possibly TRBD2 (6 bases). V lost 3 bases and J lost 1, with 13 bases in between. This CDR3 region has 16 residues. Germline CDR1 and CDR2: LNHDA and SQIVND (reference sequence). Written as DNA, the CDR3 is TGTGCCAGTAGTATTTACGGGAGTCGATCCTACAATGAGCAGTTCTTC. It translates to CASSIYGSRSYNEQFF.

V gene TRBV7-9 combines with J gene TRBJ1-2, with 9 bases matching TRBD1. Germline V CDR1 and CDR2: SEHNR, FQNEAQ (reference sequence). With 5 bases clipped from V and 10 bases from J, the junction kept 11 bases outside the gene matches. The CDR3 totals 14 residues. CDR3: CASSRTGGSEPYTF. In DNA form, the CDR3 reads TGTGCCAGCAGCCGCACAGGGGGCTCCGAGCCCTACACCTTC.

This sequence joins TRBV5-5 and TRBJ2-7; 8 bases agree with TRBD2. The CDR3 covers 15 residues. The germline V gene has CDR1 SGHKS and CDR2 YYEKEE (reference sequence). Trimming removed 0 bases from V and 3 bases from J; junction bases left unmatched: 5. DNA of the CDR3: TGTGCCAGCAGCTTGGGTCTGCGGGAGGTCTACGAGCAGTACTTC. This translates into CASSLGLREVYEQYF.

This chain links TRBV3-1 (or the pseudogene TRBV3-2) with TRBJ2-5, with a possible D match to TRBD2 (5 bases). In germline, CDR1 is LGHDT, CDR2 YNNKEL (reference sequence). CDR3 size: 14 residues. V was cut by 0 bases and J by 5 bases, with 10 bases left in between. This chain's CDR3 is CASSQEGAVETQYF. The CDR3 nucleotides are TGTGCCAGCAGCCAAGAGGGAGCTGTGGAGACCCAGTACTTC.